A single sample gave rise to the 14 T cell receptor beta chains below, sequenced in a study of CD8+CD57+ T cells in acquired aplastic anemia. Genomic DNA, serving as template, underwent TCR beta VDJ and CDR3 profiling. TCRdb reprocessed the reads with MiXCR, giving one entry per CDR3 protein. The sample shows approximately 150,000 distinct CDR3 sequences, over 40% of them seen only once. Whoever was chosen for sequencing had shown CD8+CD57+ cell expansion by flow cytometry. The specimen was sorted CD4+, CD8+, or CD8+CD57+ T cells (not recorded which) from PBMCs. The origin of the receptors is a human donor with aplastic anemia.

As concerns this clonotype: This may arise from a read error, as a much more abundant clone is one base away. The CDR3 end shows no conserved phenylalanine or tryptophan, and so a read error is likely. The limits of the CDR3 on the DNA are not certain, so only TCRdb's listed CDR3 is given. The J gene is TRBJ1-1, the V gene TRBV10-3; TRBD1, the D gene given by the table, was not confirmed from the DNA. With termini counted, the CDR3 has 11 amino acids. Germline CDR1 ENHRY, CDR2 SYGVKD. CDR3: CASRNNREDFS.

The chain employs TRBV2 and TRBJ1-1; 7 bases are shared with TRBD1. After removal of 8 bases from V and 1 base from J, the junction contained 4 bases not matched to a gene. The germline V gene encodes CDR1 SNHLY and CDR2 FYNNEI. The CDR3 has 13 amino acids. The CDR3 coding sequence is TGTGCCAGCGGCAGGGGGGGGAACACTGAAGCTTTCTTT. Translating it yields CASGRGGNTEAFF.

This clonotype occurred many times. J is TRBJ1-2 and V is TRBV7-2, with 7 bases aligning to TRBD1. J gave up 7 bases and V 1 base, and 6 bases lay outside the gene matches. Looked up from germline, CDR1 is SGHTA and CDR2 is FQGNSA. The CDR3 length is 14 residues. In DNA form, the CDR3 reads TGTGCCAGCAGCTTAGTAGGGGGCGCGGGTGGCTACACCTTC. This gives the protein CASSLVGGAGGYTF.

The rearrangement uses TRBV24-1 and TRBJ2-1, with 15 bases lining up with TRBD2. The V gene's germline CDR1 is KGHDR and CDR2 SFDVKD. Trimming at V came to 9 bases and at J to 12 bases, leaving 11 bases not matched to a gene. The length of the CDR3 is 15 residues. DNA of the CDR3: TGTGCCACCGGAAGACCGGGACTAGCGGGAGGTCGGCAGTTCTTC. It specifies CATGRPGLAGGRQFF.

This clonotype was picked up many times. The genes are TRBV7-2 and TRBJ2-1; 12 bases match TRBD2. The CDR3 covers 17 residues. Germline values: CDR1 SGHTA, CDR2 FQGNSA. V lost 1 base and J lost 0; bases outside the gene matches: 1. CDR3 amino acids: CASSLGLAGDSYNEQFF. In DNA form, the CDR3 reads TGTGCCAGCAGCTTAGGACTAGCGGGAGACTCCTACAATGAGCAGTTCTTC.

Comment on this clonotype: A single base separates this from a much larger clone, so it may be a read error. The rearrangement links TRBV18 to TRBJ2-3; D uncertain. V lost 3 bases and J lost 2, with 9 bases in between. Germline CDR1 reads KGHSH; CDR2 reads LQKENI. This CDR3 is built from 14 residues. The CDR3 here is CASSPPGTTDTQYF. The CDR3 DNA sequence: TGTGCCAGCTCACCCCCCGGTACCACAGATACGCAGTATTTT. Together with reference TRBV18 and TRBJ2-3, the CDR3 gives the full variable domain: NAGVMQNPRHLVRRRGQEARLRCSPMKGHSHVYWYRQLPEEGLKFMVYLQKENIIDESGMPKERFSAEFPKEGPSILRIQQVVRGDSAAYFCASSPPGTTDTQYFGPGTRLTVL.

This clonotype is categorized as large. J is TRBJ2-5 and V is TRBV10-3; TRBD2 aligns across 11 bases. The V gene end was trimmed by 4 bases and the J gene end by 4 bases; junction bases not matched to a gene: 2. This CDR3 has 14 amino acids. Germline V gene data show CDR1 as ENHRY and CDR2 as SYGVKD. The CDR3 here is CAISGLAGGETQYF. CDR3 DNA: TGTGCCATCAGTGGGCTAGCGGGGGGAGAGACCCAGTACTTC.

The V gene is TRBV7-2, the J gene TRBJ2-5; TRBD1 aligns across 7 bases. Trimming cost V 3 bases and J 4 bases; bases outside gene matches: 8. Germline CDR1 SGHTA, CDR2 FQGNSA. The CDR3 runs 15 residues. In DNA form, the CDR3 reads TGTGCCAGCAGCTTCGAGGGACAGCAGCGAGAGACCCAGTACTTC. The encoded protein is CASSFEGQQRETQYF.

Remarks on this clonotype: A read error may account for a junction end that differs from germline. The gene calls are TRBV29-1 and TRBJ2-3; possibly TRBD1 for D (7 bases). Germline V gene lookup returns CDR1 SQVTM and CDR2 ANQGSEA. This CDR3 contains 13 residues. The CDR3 nucleotides are TGCAGCGTCGAAGAGGGGGCGGGGGATACGCAGTATTTT. Its translation is CSVEEGAGDTQYF.

This clonotype was observed many times. This chain uses TRBV20-1 with TRBJ2-1, with D maybe TRBD1 (6 bases). V lost 0 bases and J 7 bases, leaving 13 bases between the germline ends. This CDR3 is 14 amino acids long. Germline lookup yields CDR1 DFQATT and CDR2 SNEGSKA (reference sequence). The CDR3 sequence: CSARDDGRGNEQFF. In nucleotides, the CDR3 is TGCAGTGCTAGAGATGATGGCAGGGGAAATGAGCAGTTCTTC.

The chain couples TRBV7-4 to TRBJ2-7; 14 bases are a match to TRBD2. The V gene end was trimmed by 5 bases and the J gene end by 3 bases; junction bases not matched to a gene: 9. Germline loops: CDR1 SGHVT, CDR2 SQSDAQ. This CDR3 has 17 amino acids. The CDR3 sequence: CASSQKQGTSGGYEQYF. The CDR3 DNA follows: TGTGCCAGCAGCCAGAAACAGGGGACTAGCGGGGGCTACGAGCAGTACTTC.

The chain links TRBV15 to TRBJ1-2, with TRBD1 matching 11 bases. There are 16 residues in the CDR3. Trimming took 0 bases from V and 6 from J; bases not matched to a gene: 6. Germline CDR1 LNHNV, CDR2 YYDKDF (reference sequence). The DNA of the CDR3 is TGTGCCACCAGCAGAGATTACGGGACAGGGGGTCATGGCTACACCTTC. Translated, it gives CATSRDYGTGGHGYTF.

This clonotype was found many times. The CDR3 coding sequence is TGTGCCACCAGCAGAGATAAGAAAGGCGGTGAGGCTTTCTTT. As protein: CATSRDKKGGEAFF. J is TRBJ1-1 and V is TRBV15; D remains unclear. Germline assignment: CDR1 LNHNV and CDR2 YYDKDF (reference sequence). This CDR3 spans 14 amino acids. V was cut by 0 bases and J by 11 bases, with 16 bases left in between.

This clonotype was picked up one time. The V gene is TRBV10-3, the J gene TRBJ2-1; tentative D call: TRBD1 (6 bases). V lost 10 bases and J lost 7, with 17 bases in between. The CDR3 runs 13 residues. In germline, CDR1 is ENHRY, CDR2 SYGVKD. CDR3 region: CATSPGERNEQFF. The CDR3 nucleotides are TGTGCCACGAGCCCAGGGGAGAGGAATGAGCAGTTCTTC.